This T cell receptor beta chain was found in a study of CD8+ T cells in alopecia areata. Extracted RNA was reverse transcribed, and the resulting cDNA served as sequencing template. The repertoire was sequenced with immunoSEQ multiplex PCR; TCRdb's copy has only in-frame clones and lacks some. The repertoire holds 150,000 to 200,000 clones, with 65% to 75% as singletons. CDR1 and CDR2 from the germline V gene are SGHNT and YYREEE (reference sequence). The V end was cut by 5 bases, the J end by 6 bases, with 8 bases between. There are 12 residues in the CDR3. This clone has only a few counts. This TCR was recovered from a human donor with alopecia areata. The V gene is TRBV5-4, the J gene TRBJ2-2; D gene unclear. The sample was CD8+ T cells sorted from blood, taken at week 0. The CDR3 region is CASSLAAGELFF. The CDR3 bases are TGTGCCAGCAGTCTTGCGGCCGGGGAGCTGTTTTTT. Complete variable domain (other parts from reference TRBV5-4 and TRBJ2-2): ETGVTQSPTHLIKTRGQQVTLRCSSQSGHNTVSWYQQALGQGPQFIFQYYREEENGRGNFPPRFSGLQFPNYSSELNVNALELDDSALYLCASSLAAGELFFGEGSRLTVL.